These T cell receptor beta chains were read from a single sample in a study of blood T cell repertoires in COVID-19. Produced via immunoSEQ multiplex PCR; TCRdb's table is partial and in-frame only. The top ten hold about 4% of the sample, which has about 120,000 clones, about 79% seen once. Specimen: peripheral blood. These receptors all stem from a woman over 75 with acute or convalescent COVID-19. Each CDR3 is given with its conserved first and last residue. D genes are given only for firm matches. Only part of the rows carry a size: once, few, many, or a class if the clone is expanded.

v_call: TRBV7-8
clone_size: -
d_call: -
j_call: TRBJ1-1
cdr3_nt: TGTGCCAGCAGCTTATCCGTGAACACTGAAGCTTTCTTT
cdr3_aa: CASSLSVNTEAFF

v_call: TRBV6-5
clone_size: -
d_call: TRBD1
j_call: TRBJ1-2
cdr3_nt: TGTGCCAGCAGTTACCAACAGGGGGCGGACTATGGCTACACCTTC
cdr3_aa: CASSYQQGADYGYTF

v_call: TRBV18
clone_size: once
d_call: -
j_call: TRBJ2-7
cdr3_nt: TGTGCCAGCTCACCACCCTCCAGGGTCGAGCAGTACTTC
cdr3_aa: CASSPPSRVEQYF

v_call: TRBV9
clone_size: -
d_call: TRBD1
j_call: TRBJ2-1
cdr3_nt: TGTGCCAGCAGCACAGAAGGGACAGCTTACAATGAGCAGTTCTTC
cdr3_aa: CASSTEGTAYNEQFF

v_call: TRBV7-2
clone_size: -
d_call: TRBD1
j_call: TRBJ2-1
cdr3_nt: TGTGCCAGCAGCCGGGACAGGGGACACAATGAGCAGTTCTTC
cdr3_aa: CASSRDRGHNEQFF

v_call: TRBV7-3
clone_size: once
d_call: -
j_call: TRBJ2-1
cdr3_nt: TGTGCCAGCAGCGCCAGGGGGAGGACCCATGAGCAGTTCTTC
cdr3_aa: CASSARGRTHEQFF

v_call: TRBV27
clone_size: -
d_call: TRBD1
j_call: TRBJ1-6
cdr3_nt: TGTGCCAGCAGTTTGGGACAGGGCGATACTTCACCCCTCCACTTT
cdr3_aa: CASSLGQGDTSPLHF

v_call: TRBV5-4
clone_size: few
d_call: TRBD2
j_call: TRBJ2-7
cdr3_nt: TGTGCCAGCAGGCCCATAGCGGGAGTCGGCGAGCAGTACTTC
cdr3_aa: CASRPIAGVGEQYF

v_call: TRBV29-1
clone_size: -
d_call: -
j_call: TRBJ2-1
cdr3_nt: TGCAGCTACTTAGCGAGGAGGGAAAGCTCCTACAATGAGCAGTTCTTC
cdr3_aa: CSYLARRESSYNEQFF

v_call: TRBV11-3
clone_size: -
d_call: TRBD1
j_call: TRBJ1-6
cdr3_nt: TGTGCCAGCAGCAAAACAGGGGTGAATTCACCCCTCCACTTT
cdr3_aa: CASSKTGVNSPLHF

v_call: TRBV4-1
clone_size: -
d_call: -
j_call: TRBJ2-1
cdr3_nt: TGCGCCAGCAGCCAGCCTGATACAGGATACGCCTACAATGAGCAGTTCTTC
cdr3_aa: CASSQPDTGYAYNEQFF

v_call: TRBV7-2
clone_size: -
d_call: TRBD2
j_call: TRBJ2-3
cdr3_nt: TGTGCCAGCAGCAGACTAGCGGGAGAAAGGTCAGATACGCAGTATTTT
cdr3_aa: CASSRLAGERSDTQYF

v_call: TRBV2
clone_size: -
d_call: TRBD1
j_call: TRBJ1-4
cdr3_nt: TGTGCCAGCACCATAAGGGGGACAGAGGCTGGGGAAAAACTGTTTTTT
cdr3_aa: CASTIRGTEAGEKLFF

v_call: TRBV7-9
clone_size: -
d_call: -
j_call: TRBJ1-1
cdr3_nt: TGTGCCAGCAGCCTCAGGGGTGTCACTGAAGCTTTCTTT
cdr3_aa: CASSLRGVTEAFF

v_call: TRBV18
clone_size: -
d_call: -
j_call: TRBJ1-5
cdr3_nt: TGTGCCAGCTCACCAGCCAGGGGCAATCAGCCCCAGCATTTT
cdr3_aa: CASSPARGNQPQHF